This T cell receptor (beta chain) was recovered during a study of cytomegalovirus exposure and HLA in healthy donors. The wider study: Drawn from HLA-typed donors, 80 million to 100 million unique TCRs were held in an early data release.

Both 60 Vbeta primers and 13 Jbeta primers went into the PCR. Profiling relied on immunoSEQ multiplex PCR, and the TCRdb table lists in-frame clones only, not all of them. In the table there are some 190,000 clones, 75% to 80% of which are singletons. V lost 3 bases and J 3 bases, leaving 6 bases between the germline ends. The CDR3 sequence is 13 residues long. Germline V gene data show CDR1 as SQVTM and CDR2 as ANQGSEA. Study-level results: Reportedly, a later analysis found an Asian-associated ancestry cluster had fewer N-insertions than the approximately 700-donor mean. Among TCR beta chains, those listed as cytomegalovirus-associated numbered about 150. Earlier analysis yielded a pattern in which most TCR beta V segments were productive about 90% or about 30% of the time.

About this clone: Antigen unknown.

The sequence came from a young woman in good health and CMV-seropositive. The V gene is TRBV29-1, the J gene TRBJ2-6; D is unresolved. The sample was PBMCs. This chain's CDR3 is CSVDAGGANVLTF. CDR3 DNA: TGCAGCGTTGATGCAGGTGGGGCCAACGTCCTGACTTTC.